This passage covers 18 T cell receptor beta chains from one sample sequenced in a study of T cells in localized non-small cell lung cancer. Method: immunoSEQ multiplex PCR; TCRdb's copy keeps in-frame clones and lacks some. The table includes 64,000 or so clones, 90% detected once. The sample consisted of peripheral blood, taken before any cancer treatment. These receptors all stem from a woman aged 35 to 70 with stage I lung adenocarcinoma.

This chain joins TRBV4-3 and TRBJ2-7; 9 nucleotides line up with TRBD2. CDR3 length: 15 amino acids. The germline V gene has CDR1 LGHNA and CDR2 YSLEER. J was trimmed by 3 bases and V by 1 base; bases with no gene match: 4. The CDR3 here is CASSQGTSVLYEQYF. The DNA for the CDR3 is TGCGCCAGCAGCCAAGGGACTAGCGTACTCTACGAGCAGTACTTC.

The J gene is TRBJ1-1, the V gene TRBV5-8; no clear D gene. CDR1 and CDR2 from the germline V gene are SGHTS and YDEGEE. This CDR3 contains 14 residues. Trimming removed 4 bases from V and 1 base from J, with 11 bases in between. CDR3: CASSPRRGNTEAFF. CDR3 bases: TGTGCCAGCAGCCCGCGACGGGGGAACACTGAAGCTTTCTTT.

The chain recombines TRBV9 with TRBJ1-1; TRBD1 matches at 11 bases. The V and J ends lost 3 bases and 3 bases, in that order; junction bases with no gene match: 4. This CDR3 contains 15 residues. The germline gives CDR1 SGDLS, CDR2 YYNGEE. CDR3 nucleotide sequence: TGTGCCAGCAGCGGAGGGACAGGGGGGGACACTGAAGCTTTCTTT. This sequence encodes CASSGGTGGDTEAFF.

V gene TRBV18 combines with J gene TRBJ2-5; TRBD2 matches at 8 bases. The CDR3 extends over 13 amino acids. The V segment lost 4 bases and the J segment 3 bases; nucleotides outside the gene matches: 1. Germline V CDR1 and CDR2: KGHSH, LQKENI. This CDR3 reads CASSQGLEETQYF. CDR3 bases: TGTGCCAGCTCACAGGGACTAGAAGAGACCCAGTACTTC.

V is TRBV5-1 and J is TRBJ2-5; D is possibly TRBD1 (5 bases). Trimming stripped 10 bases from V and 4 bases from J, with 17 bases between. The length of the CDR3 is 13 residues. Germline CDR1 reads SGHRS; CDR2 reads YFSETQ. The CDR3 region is CAGAQRLGETQYF. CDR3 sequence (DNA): TGCGCCGGGGCCCAGCGTCTGGGAGAGACCCAGTACTTC.

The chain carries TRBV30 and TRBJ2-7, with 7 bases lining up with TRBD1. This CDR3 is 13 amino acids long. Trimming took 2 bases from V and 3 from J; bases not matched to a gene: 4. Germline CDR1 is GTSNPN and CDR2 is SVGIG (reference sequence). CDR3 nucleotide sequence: TGTGCCTGGAGTCCGGACAGGAACTACGAGCAGTACTTC. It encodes CAWSPDRNYEQYF.

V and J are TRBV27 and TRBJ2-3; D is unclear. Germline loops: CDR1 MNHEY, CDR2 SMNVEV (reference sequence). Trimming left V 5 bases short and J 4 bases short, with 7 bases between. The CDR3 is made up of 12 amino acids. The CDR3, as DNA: TGTGCCAGCAGTCCCGGGTCAGATACGCAGTATTTT. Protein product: CASSPGSDTQYF.

The CDR3 DNA is TGTGCCAGCAGTTTCGACCAGGTTAATTCACCCCTCCACTTT. The encoded protein is CASSFDQVNSPLHF. The rearrangement links TRBV27 to TRBJ1-6; D not certain. The CDR3 loop spans 14 amino acids. Germline V lookup: CDR1 MNHEY, CDR2 SMNVEV (reference sequence). The V gene lost 3 bases and the J gene lost 6 bases, with 9 bases spanning the gap.

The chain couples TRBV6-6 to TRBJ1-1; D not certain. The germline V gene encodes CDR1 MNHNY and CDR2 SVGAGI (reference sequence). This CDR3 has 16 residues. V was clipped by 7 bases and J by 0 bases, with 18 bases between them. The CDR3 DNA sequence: TGTGCCAGCACCATAGCTCCGGCCAGCGTGAACACTGAAGCTTTCTTT. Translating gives CASTIAPASVNTEAFF.

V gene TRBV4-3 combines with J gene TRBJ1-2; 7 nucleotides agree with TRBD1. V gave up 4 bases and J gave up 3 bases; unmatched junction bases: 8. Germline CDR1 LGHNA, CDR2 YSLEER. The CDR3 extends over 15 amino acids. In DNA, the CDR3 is TGCGCCAGCAGCCCCCAGACAGGGTCTTACTATGGCTACACCTTC. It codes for CASSPQTGSYYGYTF.

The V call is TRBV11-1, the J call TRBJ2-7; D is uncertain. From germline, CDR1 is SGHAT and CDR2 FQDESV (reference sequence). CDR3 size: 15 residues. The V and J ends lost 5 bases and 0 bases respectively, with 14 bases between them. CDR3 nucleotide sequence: TGTGCCAGCAGCCGCCTTCAGGCCCCCTCCTACGAGCAGTACTTC. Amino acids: CASSRLQAPSYEQYF.

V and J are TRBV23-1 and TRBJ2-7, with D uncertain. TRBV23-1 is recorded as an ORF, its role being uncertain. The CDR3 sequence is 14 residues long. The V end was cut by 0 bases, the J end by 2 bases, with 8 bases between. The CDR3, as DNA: TGCGCCAGCAGTCAATCCGACTCGACCTACGAGCAGTACTTC. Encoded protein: CASSQSDSTYEQYF.

The CDR3 nucleotides read TGCGCCAGCAGCTTGGAAACAGGGCATGAGCAGTACTTC. This codes for CASSLETGHEQYF. The J gene is TRBJ2-7, the V gene TRBV5-1; D possibly corresponds to TRBD1 (6 bases). Germline lookup yields CDR1 SGHRS and CDR2 YFSETQ. This CDR3 spans 13 amino acids. Trimming removed 0 bases from V and 7 bases from J, with 11 bases in between.

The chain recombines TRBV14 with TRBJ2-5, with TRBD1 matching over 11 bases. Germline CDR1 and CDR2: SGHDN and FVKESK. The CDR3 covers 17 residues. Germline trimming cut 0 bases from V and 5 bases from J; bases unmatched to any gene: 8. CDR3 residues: CASSQDLRTGGDETQYF. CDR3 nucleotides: TGTGCCAGCAGCCAAGATTTAAGGACAGGGGGCGATGAGACCCAGTACTTC.

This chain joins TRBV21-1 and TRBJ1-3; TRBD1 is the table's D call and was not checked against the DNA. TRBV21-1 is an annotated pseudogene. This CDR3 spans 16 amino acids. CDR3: CASTKSRNGSGNTIYF. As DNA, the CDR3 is TGTGCCAGCACCAAGTCCAGGAACGGCTCTGGAAACACCATATATTTT.

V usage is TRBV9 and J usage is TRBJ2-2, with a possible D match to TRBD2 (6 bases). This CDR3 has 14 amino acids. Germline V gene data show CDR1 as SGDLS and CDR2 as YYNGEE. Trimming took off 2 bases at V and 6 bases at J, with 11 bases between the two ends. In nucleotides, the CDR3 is TGTGCCAGCAGCGTGGCGGCTAGCGCCGGGGAGCTGTTTTTT. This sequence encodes CASSVAASAGELFF.

The CDR3 region has the DNA TGTGCCAGCAGTGCGTGGGGGGCCGGCAACGAGCAGTACTTC. It codes for CASSAWGAGNEQYF. The chain is built from TRBV6-4 and TRBJ2-7; D might be TRBD1 or TRBD2, each matching 6 bases. Trimming pared 4 bases from V and 5 bases from J, leaving 15 bases between. Germline V gene data show CDR1 as MRHNA and CDR2 as SNTAGT. This CDR3 contains 14 residues.

CDR3 region: CASSPMMRGQSYGYTF. In nucleotides, the CDR3 is TGTGCCAGCAGCCCCATGATGAGGGGGCAGAGCTATGGCTACACCTTC. The V gene is TRBV7-2, the J gene TRBJ1-2, with TRBD1 identical over 7 bases. J lost 4 bases, V lost 5 bases, and 13 bases had no gene match. Looked up from germline, CDR1 is SGHTA and CDR2 is FQGNSA. The CDR3 runs 16 residues.